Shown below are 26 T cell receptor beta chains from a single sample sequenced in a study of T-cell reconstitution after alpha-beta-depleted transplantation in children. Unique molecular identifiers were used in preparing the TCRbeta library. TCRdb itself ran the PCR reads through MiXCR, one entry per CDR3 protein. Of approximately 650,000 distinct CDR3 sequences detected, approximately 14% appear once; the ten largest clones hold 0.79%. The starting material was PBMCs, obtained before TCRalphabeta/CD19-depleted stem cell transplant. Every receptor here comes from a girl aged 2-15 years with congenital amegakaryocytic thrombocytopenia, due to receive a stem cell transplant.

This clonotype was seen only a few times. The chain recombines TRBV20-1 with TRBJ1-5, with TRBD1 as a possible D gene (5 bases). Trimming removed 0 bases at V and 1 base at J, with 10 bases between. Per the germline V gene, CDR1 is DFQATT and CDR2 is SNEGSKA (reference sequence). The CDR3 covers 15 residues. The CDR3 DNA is TGCAGTGCTAGAGAGGTCAGGACAAGCAATCAGCCCCAGCATTTT. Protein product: CSAREVRTSNQPQHF.

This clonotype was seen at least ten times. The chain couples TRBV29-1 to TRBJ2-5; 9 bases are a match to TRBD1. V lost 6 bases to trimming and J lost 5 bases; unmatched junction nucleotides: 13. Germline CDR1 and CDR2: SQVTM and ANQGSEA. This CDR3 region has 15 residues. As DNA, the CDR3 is TGCAGCGTCGGCTTCACCGGACAGGGGAGGGAGACCCAGTACTTC. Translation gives CSVGFTGQGRETQYF.

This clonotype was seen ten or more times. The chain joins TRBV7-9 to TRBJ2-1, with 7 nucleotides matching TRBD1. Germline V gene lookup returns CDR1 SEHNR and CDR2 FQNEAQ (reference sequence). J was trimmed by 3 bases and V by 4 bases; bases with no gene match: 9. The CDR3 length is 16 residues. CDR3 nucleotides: TGTGCCAGCAGCTCCCGGACAGGAGGATTCTACAATGAGCAGTTCTTC. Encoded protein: CASSSRTGGFYNEQFF. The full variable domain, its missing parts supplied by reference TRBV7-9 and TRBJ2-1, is DTGVSQNPRHKITKRGQNVTFRCDPISEHNRLYWYRQTLGQGPEFLTYFQNEAQLEKSRLLSDRFSAERPKGSFSTLEIQRTEQGDSAMYLCASSSRTGGFYNEQFFGPGTRLTVL.

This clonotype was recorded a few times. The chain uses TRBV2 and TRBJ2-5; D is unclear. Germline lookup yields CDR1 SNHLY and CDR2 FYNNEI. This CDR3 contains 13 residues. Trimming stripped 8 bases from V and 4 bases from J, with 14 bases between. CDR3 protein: CASFLGLSETQYF. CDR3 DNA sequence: TGTGCCAGCTTCCTGGGCCTCTCAGAGACCCAGTACTTC.

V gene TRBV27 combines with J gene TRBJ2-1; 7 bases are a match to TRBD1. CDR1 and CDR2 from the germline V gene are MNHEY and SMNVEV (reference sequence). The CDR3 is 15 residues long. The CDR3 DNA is TGTACCAACACAACCGGGACAGTATCATACAATGAGCAGTTCTTC. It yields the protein CTNTTGTVSYNEQFF.

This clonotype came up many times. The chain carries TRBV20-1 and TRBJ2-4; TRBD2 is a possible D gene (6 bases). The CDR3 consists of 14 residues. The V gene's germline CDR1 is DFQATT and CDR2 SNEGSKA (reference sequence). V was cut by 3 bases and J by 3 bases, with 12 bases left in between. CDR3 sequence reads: CSASTGAGKNIQYF. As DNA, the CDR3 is TGCAGTGCTAGTACGGGAGCGGGCAAAAACATTCAGTACTTC.

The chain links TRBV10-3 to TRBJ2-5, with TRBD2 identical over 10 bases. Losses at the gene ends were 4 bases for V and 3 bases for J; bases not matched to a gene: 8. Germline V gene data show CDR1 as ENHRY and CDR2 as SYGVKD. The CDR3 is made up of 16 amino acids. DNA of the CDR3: TGTGCCATCAGTGCCGCTAGCGGGAGAGGGGAAGAGACCCAGTACTTC. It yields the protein CAISAASGRGEETQYF.

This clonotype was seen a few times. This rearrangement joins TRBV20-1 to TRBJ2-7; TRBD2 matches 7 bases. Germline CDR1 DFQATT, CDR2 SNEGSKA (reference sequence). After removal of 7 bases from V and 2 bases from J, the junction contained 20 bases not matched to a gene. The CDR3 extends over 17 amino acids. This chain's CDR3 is CSVPSGAGYPETYEQYF. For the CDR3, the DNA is TGCAGTGTTCCCTCGGGAGCGGGGTACCCCGAAACCTACGAGCAGTACTTC.

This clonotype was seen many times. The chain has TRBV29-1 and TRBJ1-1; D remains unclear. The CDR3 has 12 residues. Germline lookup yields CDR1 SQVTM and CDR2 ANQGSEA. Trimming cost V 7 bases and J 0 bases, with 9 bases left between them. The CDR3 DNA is TGCAGCGGACATCTCATGAACACTGAAGCTTTCTTT. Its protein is CSGHLMNTEAFF.

In nucleotides, the CDR3 is TGTGCCAGCAGCCCCCAGTATCGGGGGGCGAACACCGGGGAGCTGTTTTTT. Translated, it gives CASSPQYRGANTGELFF. The rearrangement uses TRBV7-3 and TRBJ2-2, with 7 bases matching TRBD2. The V gene's germline CDR1 is SGHTA and CDR2 FQGTGA. The junction had 9 bases not matched to a gene; V was cut back by 5 bases and J by 0 bases. The CDR3 loop spans 17 amino acids.

CDR3 amino acids: CSANAGRTNTGELFF. CDR3 coding DNA: TGCAGTGCAAACGCCGGGAGAACGAACACCGGGGAGCTGTTTTTT. The chain links TRBV20-1 to TRBJ2-2, with D perhaps TRBD2 (6 bases). Germline V CDR1 and CDR2: DFQATT, SNEGSKA (reference sequence). The CDR3 runs to 15 residues. Trimming cost V 6 bases and J 0 bases, with 14 bases left between them.

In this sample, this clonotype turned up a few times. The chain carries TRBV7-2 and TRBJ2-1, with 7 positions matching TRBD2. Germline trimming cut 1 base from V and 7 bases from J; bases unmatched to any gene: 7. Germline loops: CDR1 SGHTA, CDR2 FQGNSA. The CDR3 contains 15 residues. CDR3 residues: CASSLVGREKNEQFF. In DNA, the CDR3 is TGTGCCAGCAGCTTAGTAGGGCGGGAGAAGAATGAGCAGTTCTTC.

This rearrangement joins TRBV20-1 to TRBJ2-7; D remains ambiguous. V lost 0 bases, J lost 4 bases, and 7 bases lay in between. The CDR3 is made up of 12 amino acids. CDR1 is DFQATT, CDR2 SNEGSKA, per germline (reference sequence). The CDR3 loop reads CSAREDKYEQYF. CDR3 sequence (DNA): TGCAGTGCTAGAGAAGATAAGTACGAGCAGTACTTC.

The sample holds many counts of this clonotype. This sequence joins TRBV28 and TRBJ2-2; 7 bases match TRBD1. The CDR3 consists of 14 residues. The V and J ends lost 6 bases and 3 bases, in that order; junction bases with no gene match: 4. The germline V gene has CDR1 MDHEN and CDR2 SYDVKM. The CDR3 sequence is CASRRQGDTGELFF. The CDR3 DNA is TGTGCCAGCAGGAGGCAGGGGGACACCGGGGAGCTGTTTTTT.

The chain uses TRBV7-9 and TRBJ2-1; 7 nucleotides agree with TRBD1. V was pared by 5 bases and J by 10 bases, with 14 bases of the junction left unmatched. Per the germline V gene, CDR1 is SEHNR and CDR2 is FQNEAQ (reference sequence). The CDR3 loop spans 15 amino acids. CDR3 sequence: CASSDTTGALGEQFF. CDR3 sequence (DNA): TGTGCCAGCAGCGATACAACAGGGGCCTTGGGGGAGCAGTTCTTC.

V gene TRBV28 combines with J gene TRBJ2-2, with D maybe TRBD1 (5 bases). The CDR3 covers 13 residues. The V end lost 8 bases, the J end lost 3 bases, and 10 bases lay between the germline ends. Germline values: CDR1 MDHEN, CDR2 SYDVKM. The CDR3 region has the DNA TGTGCCAGCGCCGACAGCCACACCGGGGAGCTGTTTTTT. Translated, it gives CASADSHTGELFF.

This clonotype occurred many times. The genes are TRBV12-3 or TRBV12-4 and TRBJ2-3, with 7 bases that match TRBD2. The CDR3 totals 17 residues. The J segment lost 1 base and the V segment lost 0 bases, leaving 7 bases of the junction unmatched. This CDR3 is CASSLAPLAARTDTQYF. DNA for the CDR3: TGTGCCAGCAGTTTAGCTCCGCTAGCGGCCCGCACAGATACGCAGTATTTT.

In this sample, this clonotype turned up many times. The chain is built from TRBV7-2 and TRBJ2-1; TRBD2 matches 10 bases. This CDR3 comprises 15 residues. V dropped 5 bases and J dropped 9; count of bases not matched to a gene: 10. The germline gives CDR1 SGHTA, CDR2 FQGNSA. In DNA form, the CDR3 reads TGTGCCAGCAGCCCGTATGGGACTAGCGCCCCTGAGCAGTTCTTC. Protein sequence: CASSPYGTSAPEQFF.

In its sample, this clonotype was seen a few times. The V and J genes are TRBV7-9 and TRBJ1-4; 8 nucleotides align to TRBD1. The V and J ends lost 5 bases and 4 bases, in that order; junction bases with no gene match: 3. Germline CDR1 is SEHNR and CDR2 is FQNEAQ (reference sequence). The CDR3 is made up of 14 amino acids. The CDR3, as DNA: TGTGCCAGCAGCCAAGACAGGGGTAATGAAAAACTGTTTTTT. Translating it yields CASSQDRGNEKLFF.

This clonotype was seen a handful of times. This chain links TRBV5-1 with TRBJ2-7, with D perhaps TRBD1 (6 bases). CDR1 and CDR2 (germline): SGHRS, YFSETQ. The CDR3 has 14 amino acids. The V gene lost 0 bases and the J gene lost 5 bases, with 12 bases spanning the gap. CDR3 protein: CASSLAQGFNEQYF. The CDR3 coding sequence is TGCGCCAGCAGCTTGGCACAGGGCTTCAACGAGCAGTACTTC.

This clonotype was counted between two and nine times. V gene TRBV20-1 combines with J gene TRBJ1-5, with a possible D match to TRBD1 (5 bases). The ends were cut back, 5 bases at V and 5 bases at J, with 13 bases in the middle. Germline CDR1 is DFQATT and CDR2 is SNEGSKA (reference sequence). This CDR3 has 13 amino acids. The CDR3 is CSAVGALYQPQHF. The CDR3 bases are TGCAGTGCTGTAGGGGCTTTATATCAGCCCCAGCATTTT.

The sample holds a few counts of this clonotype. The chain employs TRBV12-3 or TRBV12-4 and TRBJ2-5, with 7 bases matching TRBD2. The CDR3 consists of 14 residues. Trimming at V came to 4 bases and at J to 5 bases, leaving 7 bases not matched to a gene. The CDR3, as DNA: TGTGCCAGCAGTTCCCTTTTGGGGGGGGAGACCCAGTACTTC. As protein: CASSSLLGGETQYF.

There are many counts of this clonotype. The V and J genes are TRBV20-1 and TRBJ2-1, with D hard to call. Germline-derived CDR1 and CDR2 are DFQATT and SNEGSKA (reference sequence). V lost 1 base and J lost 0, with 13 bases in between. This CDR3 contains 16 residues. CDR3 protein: CSARALLSSSYNEQFF. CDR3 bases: TGCAGTGCTAGAGCCCTACTATCGAGCTCCTACAATGAGCAGTTCTTC.

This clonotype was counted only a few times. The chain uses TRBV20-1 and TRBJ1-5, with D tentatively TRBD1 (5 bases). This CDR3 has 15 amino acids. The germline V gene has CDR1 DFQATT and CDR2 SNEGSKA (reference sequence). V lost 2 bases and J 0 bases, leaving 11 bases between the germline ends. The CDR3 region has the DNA TGCAGTGCTAGAACGGGGCTTGATAGCAATCAGCCCCAGCATTTT. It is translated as CSARTGLDSNQPQHF.

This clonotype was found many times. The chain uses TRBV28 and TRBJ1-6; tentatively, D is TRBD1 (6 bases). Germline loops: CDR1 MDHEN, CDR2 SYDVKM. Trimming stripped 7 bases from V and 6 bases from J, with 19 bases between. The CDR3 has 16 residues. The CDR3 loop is CASNSDSSPLNSPLHF. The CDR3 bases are TGTGCCAGCAACTCGGACAGTTCCCCCCTTAATTCACCCCTCCACTTT.

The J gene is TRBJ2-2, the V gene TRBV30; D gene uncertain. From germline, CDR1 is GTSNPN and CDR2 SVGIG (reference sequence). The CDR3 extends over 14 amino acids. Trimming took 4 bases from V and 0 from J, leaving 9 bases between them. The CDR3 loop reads CAWNLGANTGELFF. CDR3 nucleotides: TGTGCCTGGAACTTGGGCGCGAACACCGGGGAGCTGTTTTTT.